This T cell receptor (beta chain) was recorded in a study of technical replicates of blood from a few donors. Sequencing used immunoSEQ multiplex PCR; TCRdb keeps in-frame clones, though not all of them. The top ten hold 0.39% of the sample, which has around 90,000 clones, just under 95% seen once. The CDR3 is 17 residues long. CDR1 LNHDA and CDR2 SQIVND come from the germline V gene (reference sequence). V was pared by 5 bases and J by 1 base, with 9 bases of the junction left unmatched. V usage is TRBV19 and J usage is TRBJ2-5; 11 bases line up with TRBD1. The sequenced sample was T cells isolated from PBMCs. The sequence came from a human donor in good health. CDR3 sequence (DNA): TGTGCCAGTAGTCCATCCGGACAGGGGGCAGTCCAAGAGACCCAGTACTTC. Translation: CASSPSGQGAVQETQYF.